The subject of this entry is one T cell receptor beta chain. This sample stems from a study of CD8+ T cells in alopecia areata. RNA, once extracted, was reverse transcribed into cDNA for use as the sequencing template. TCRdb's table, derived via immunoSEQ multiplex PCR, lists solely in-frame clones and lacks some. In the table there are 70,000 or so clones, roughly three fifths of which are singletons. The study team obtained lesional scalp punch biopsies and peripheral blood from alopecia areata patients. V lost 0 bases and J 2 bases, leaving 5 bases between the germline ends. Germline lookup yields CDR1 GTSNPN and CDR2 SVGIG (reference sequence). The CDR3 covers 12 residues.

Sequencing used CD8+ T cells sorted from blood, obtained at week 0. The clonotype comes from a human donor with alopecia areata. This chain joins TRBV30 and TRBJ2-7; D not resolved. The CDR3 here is CAWSVQAYEQYF. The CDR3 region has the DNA TGTGCCTGGAGTGTACAAGCCTACGAGCAGTACTTC.